One and the same sample provided the 16 T cell receptor beta chains below, sequenced in a study of T cell responses to AZD1222 COVID-19 vaccine (dated by TCRdb to 2020 to 2022). Explained via the paper, the time point label denotes: baseline before first vaccination. Receptor amplification or capture employed the immunoSEQ multiplex PCR assay. TCRdb stores this immuneACCESS table with in-frame sequences only. Part of the clones is absent; in the studies checked, under half of the shortfall reflects unresolved V genes, and no reason is known for the rest. The sample table contains about 160,000 clones; only one count was recorded for 89% of them. The ten biggest clones cover about 5% of the sample. The source material was peripheral blood, sampled on day 0 of AZD1222 vaccination. The source of these receptors is an adult in good health.

The genes are TRBV19 and TRBJ1-4; D perhaps matches TRBD1 (6 bases). The CDR3 extends over 15 amino acids. The germline V gene has CDR1 LNHDA and CDR2 SQIVND (reference sequence). With 4 bases removed from V and 7 bases from J, the gap between germline ends came to 16 bases. The CDR3 DNA reads as TGTGCCAGTAGTAGCCCGAGGGGGACGAGTGAAAAACTGTTTTTT. It codes for CASSSPRGTSEKLFF.

V usage is TRBV14 and J usage is TRBJ2-1; D is undetermined. The CDR3 runs 18 residues. In germline, CDR1 is SGHDN, CDR2 FVKESK. Trimming took 2 bases from V and 2 from J, leaving 19 bases between them. The DNA of the CDR3 is TGTGCCAGCAGCCAACCTGCCGGACCCGCCGCCCCCTACAATGAGCAGTTCTTC. Its translation: CASSQPAGPAAPYNEQFF.

This clone was seen just once. CDR3 sequence: CSASSAASIARFF. The CDR3 DNA follows: TGCAGTGCTAGTTCCGCGGCCTCGATCGCGCGGTTCTTC. This chain joins TRBV20-1 and TRBJ2-1; no clear D. Deletions cut 3 bases from V and 15 bases from J, with 21 bases between. CDR3 length: 13 amino acids. Germline V CDR1 and CDR2: DFQATT, SNEGSKA (reference sequence).

The chain couples TRBV6-1 to TRBJ2-1, with 8 positions matching TRBD2. Germline V lookup: CDR1 MNHNS, CDR2 SASEGT. The CDR3 has 18 amino acids. With 1 base clipped from V and 4 bases from J, the junction kept 12 bases outside the gene matches. The chain's CDR3 is CASSEGSGRKIVYNEQFF. For the CDR3, the DNA is TGTGCCAGCAGTGAAGGGAGCGGGAGAAAGATCGTGTACAATGAGCAGTTCTTC.

The V call is TRBV2, the J call TRBJ2-5; 11 nucleotides match TRBD2. The junction had 20 bases not matched to a gene; V was cut back by 4 bases and J by 4 bases. This CDR3 region has 20 residues. Germline V gene data show CDR1 as SNHLY and CDR2 as FYNNEI. The CDR3 spells CASSVIVTESSSGRTETQYF. The CDR3 DNA reads as TGTGCCAGCAGTGTGATAGTGACAGAGAGTTCTAGCGGGAGGACAGAGACCCAGTACTTC.

The gene calls are TRBV2 and TRBJ1-6, with a tentative D call TRBD1 (6 bases). The CDR3 totals 15 residues. V was clipped by 3 bases and J by 7 bases, with 13 bases between them. The germline CDR1 and CDR2 sequences are SNHLY and FYNNEI. This CDR3 is CASSEEGGGNSPLHF. The CDR3 bases are TGTGCCAGCAGTGAGGAGGGAGGGGGGAATTCACCCCTCCACTTT.

The CDR3 DNA follows: TGTGCCACCAGCGACCGGGATCTCCATAACTATGGCTACACCTTC. This encodes CATSDRDLHNYGYTF. The chain couples TRBV15 to TRBJ1-2; D is ambiguous. CDR3 length: 15 residues. Germline values: CDR1 LNHNV, CDR2 YYDKDF (reference sequence). V was trimmed by 5 bases and J by 1 base, leaving 14 bases between them.

Only a few counts were recorded for this clone. The rearrangement links TRBV28 to TRBJ1-5; TRBD1 might be the D (5 bases). The CDR3 is 17 amino acids. Germline lookup yields CDR1 MDHEN and CDR2 SYDVKM. V was clipped by 7 bases and J by 2 bases, with 21 bases between them. The CDR3 reads CASTIQVQGRGNQPQHF. The CDR3 DNA sequence: TGTGCCAGCACTATCCAAGTCCAGGGAAGGGGCAATCAGCCCCAGCATTTT.

The chain is built from TRBV30 and TRBJ1-4; 8 nucleotides align to TRBD1. CDR1 GTSNPN and CDR2 SVGIG come from the germline V gene (reference sequence). J gave up 7 bases and V 6 bases, and 13 bases lay outside the gene matches. This CDR3 comprises 15 residues. The CDR3 here is CACPRAARGLEKLFF. CDR3 bases: TGTGCCTGCCCCAGAGCGGCCAGGGGGCTTGAAAAACTGTTTTTT. Complete variable domain (other parts from reference TRBV30 and TRBJ1-4): SQTIHQWPATLVQPVGSPLSLECTVEGTSNPNLYWYRQAAGRGLQLLFYSVGIGQISSEVPQNLSASRPQDRQFILSSKKLLLSDSGFYLCACPRAARGLEKLFFGSGTQLSVL.

The chain recombines TRBV5-1 with TRBJ1-1; D gene unclear. The CDR3 runs 14 residues. Trimming pared 2 bases from V and 1 base from J, leaving 9 bases between. CDR1 and CDR2 (germline): SGHRS, YFSETQ. CDR3 in amino acids: CASSFIDPNTEAFF. In nucleotides, the CDR3 is TGCGCCAGCAGCTTCATAGACCCGAACACTGAAGCTTTCTTT.

V is TRBV23-1 and J is TRBJ2-1; D is perhaps TRBD2 (5 bases). TRBV23-1 is reported as an ORF; its role is uncertain. This CDR3 has 14 amino acids. Trimming left V 7 bases short and J 5 bases short, with 15 bases between. CDR3 DNA sequence: TGCGCCAGCACTTCGACTACCGTACACAATGAGCAGTTCTTC. Amino acid sequence: CASTSTTVHNEQFF.

The chain combines TRBV5-8 with TRBJ2-7, with D perhaps matching TRBD1 (5 bases). The CDR3 is 15 amino acids. Germline V gene sequence: CDR1 SGHTS, CDR2 YDEGEE. The germline V and J ends were trimmed by 4 bases and 2 bases, with 16 bases remaining between them. The CDR3 region is CASSQTGHVTYEQYF. Here the CDR3 DNA reads TGTGCCAGCAGCCAAACAGGCCACGTCACCTACGAGCAGTACTTC.

The CDR3: CASSPMTGFAYGYTF. The CDR3 nucleotides read TGTGCCAGCAGCCCTATGACAGGGTTCGCCTATGGCTACACCTTC. This chain connects TRBV28 to TRBJ1-2; 7 bases fit TRBD1. V lost 6 bases to trimming and J lost 4 bases; unmatched junction nucleotides: 11. Germline V CDR1 and CDR2: MDHEN, SYDVKM. CDR3 length: 15 amino acids.

The chain recombines TRBV7-9 with TRBJ1-2, with a possible D match to TRBD1 (5 bases). The CDR3 totals 14 residues. Germline V CDR1 and CDR2: SEHNR, FQNEAQ (reference sequence). The V end was cut by 1 base, the J end by 5 bases, with 11 bases between. The CDR3 region has the DNA TGTGCCAGCAGCTTAGATAAGGGGCGGTATGGCTACACCTTC. Protein sequence: CASSLDKGRYGYTF.

V usage is TRBV10-3 and J usage is TRBJ2-3; D ambiguous. Between the trimmed V and J ends, which lost 5 bases and 6 bases, there was a span of 6 bases. The germline gives CDR1 ENHRY, CDR2 SYGVKD. The CDR3 spans 11 residues. This CDR3 is CAISNTDTQYF. The CDR3 nucleotides are TGTGCCATCAGTAATACGGATACGCAGTATTTT.

The rearrangement joins TRBV2 to TRBJ2-7, with 8 nucleotides matching TRBD2. This CDR3 spans 14 amino acids. Germline V CDR1 and CDR2: SNHLY, FYNNEI. The V and J ends lost 3 bases and 2 bases, in that order; junction bases with no gene match: 3. CDR3 sequence (DNA): TGTGCCAGCAGTGACCAAGCGGGAGCCTACGAGCAGTACTTC. Protein product: CASSDQAGAYEQYF.